This entry is about one T cell receptor (beta chain). Its antigen remains unknown. V was shortened by 8 bases and J by 0 bases, with 10 bases between the two germline ends. Germline V gives CDR1 MDHEN, CDR2 SYDVKM. The CDR3 is made up of 13 amino acids. This sample is part of a study of cytomegalovirus exposure and HLA in healthy donors. Points from the study as a whole: Both high specificity and high sensitivity reportedly marked the classifier's diagnosis of cytomegalovirus status.

This PCR relied on a set of 60 Vbeta primers and 13 Jbeta primers. Assay used: immunoSEQ multiplex PCR; TCRdb lists only in-frame clones, some missing. The sample carries more than 110,000 clones, about 70% recorded once. The sample comprised PBMCs. V gene TRBV28 combines with J gene TRBJ1-1; no clear D gene. The clonotype originates from an older woman in good health and CMV-seropositive. This chain's CDR3 is CASSRQMNTEAFF. The CDR3 DNA is TGTGCCAGCTCGAGGCAGATGAACACTGAAGCTTTCTTT.